These 19 T cell receptor beta chains originate from one sample sequenced in a study of T cell responses to AZD1222 COVID-19 vaccine. TCRdb's table, derived via immunoSEQ multiplex PCR, lists solely in-frame clones and lacks some. The profile covers around 110,000 clones, with about 90% appearing a single time and 7.5% taken by the ten largest. The sample was peripheral blood, taken on day 0 of AZD1222 vaccination. The receptors were gathered from an adult in good health.

This clone occurred many times. J is TRBJ1-2 and V is TRBV7-9; D is unresolved. Germline-derived CDR1 and CDR2 are SEHNR and FQNEAQ (reference sequence). This CDR3 has 12 amino acids. V dropped 8 bases and J dropped 4 bases, with 11 bases sitting between them. The CDR3: CASPLPSYGYTF. The CDR3 DNA is TGTGCCAGCCCGCTCCCCAGCTATGGCTACACCTTC.

The CDR3 nucleotides are TGCGCCAGCAGCCTGACAGGGTGGGCCGGGGAGCTGTTTTTT. This translates into CASSLTGWAGELFF. The chain joins TRBV10-1 to TRBJ2-2, with 7 bases that match TRBD1. Germline loops: CDR1 WNHNN, CDR2 SYGVQD (reference sequence). The CDR3 contains 14 residues. V was pared by 6 bases and J by 6 bases, with 7 bases of the junction left unmatched.

The chain is built from TRBV4-2 and TRBJ1-4; D possibly corresponds to TRBD1 (6 bases). V was trimmed by 3 bases and J by 8 bases, leaving 22 bases between them. Germline values: CDR1 LGHNA, CDR2 YNFKEQ. There are 17 residues in the CDR3. CDR3 sequence reads: CASSQGLWGAHREKLFF. For the CDR3, the DNA is TGTGCCAGCAGCCAGGGTCTCTGGGGGGCCCATAGGGAAAAACTGTTTTTT.

This chain links TRBV9 with TRBJ1-5; 7 bases agree with TRBD1. Germline V gives CDR1 SGDLS, CDR2 YYNGEE. This CDR3 contains 14 residues. V was clipped by 0 bases and J by 5 bases; unmatched bases: 2. The CDR3 DNA reads TGTGCCAGCAGCGTAGGGGACAGTCATCAGCCCCAGCATTTT. It encodes CASSVGDSHQPQHF.

This chain uses TRBV7-9 with TRBJ1-1; 7 bases agree with TRBD1. The V gene's germline CDR1 is SEHNR and CDR2 FQNEAQ (reference sequence). Losses at the gene ends were 4 bases for V and 1 base for J; bases not matched to a gene: 6. The CDR3 consists of 15 residues. The CDR3 protein is CASSSTGQPNTEAFF. The CDR3 DNA sequence: TGTGCCAGCAGCTCTACGGGACAGCCGAACACTGAAGCTTTCTTT.

Comments on this clone: At the DNA level, this CDR3 is encoded by other sequences in the same sample as well. V and J are TRBV7-2 and TRBJ1-5; maybe TRBD1 (5 bases). The germline V and J ends were trimmed by 1 base and 2 bases, with 6 bases remaining between them. The germline gives CDR1 SGHTA, CDR2 FQGNSA. CDR3 length: 14 amino acids. The CDR3, as DNA: TGTGCCAGCAGCTTAGGAGGGGGCAATCAGCCCCAGCATTTT. It is translated as CASSLGGGNQPQHF.

The chain uses TRBV19 and TRBJ2-1, with TRBD1 as a possible D gene (5 bases). The CDR3 contains 14 residues. With 5 bases removed from V and 3 bases from J, the gap between germline ends came to 11 bases. The germline CDR1 and CDR2 sequences are LNHDA and SQIVND (reference sequence). The CDR3 bases are TGTGCCAGTAGTGGAGACAGTTTCTACAATGAGCAGTTCTTC. Its protein is CASSGDSFYNEQFF. Drawing the rest from reference TRBV19 and TRBJ2-1, the complete variable domain is DGGITQSPKYLFRKEGQNVTLSCEQNLNHDAMYWYRQDPGQGLRLIYYSQIVNDFQKGDIAEGYSVSREKKESFPLTVTSAQKNPTAFYLCASSGDSFYNEQFFGPGTRLTVL.

This chain links TRBV5-5 with TRBJ1-5, with 7 bases fitting TRBD1. CDR3 length: 13 amino acids. V shed 2 bases, J shed 6 bases, and the junction held 2 bases outside the gene matches. CDR1 is SGHKS and CDR2 is YYEKEE in the germline V gene (reference sequence). The DNA of the CDR3 is TGTGCCAGCAGCTTACAGGGGTTTCAGCCCCAGCATTTT. It translates to CASSLQGFQPQHF.

The chain is built from TRBV5-4 and TRBJ2-7; 7 bases line up with TRBD2. Germline trimming cut 6 bases from V and 3 bases from J; bases unmatched to any gene: 12. The CDR3 length is 15 residues. Germline loops: CDR1 SGHNT, CDR2 YYREEE (reference sequence). The CDR3 DNA is TGTGCCAGCACGCCCACTGGGGGGGATAACTACGAGCAGTACTTC. It yields the protein CASTPTGGDNYEQYF.

The chain couples TRBV4-1 to TRBJ2-2; D is perhaps TRBD2 (7 bases). Trimming left V 4 bases short and J 8 bases short, with 20 bases between. CDR1 is MGHRA and CDR2 is YSYEKL in the germline V gene. The CDR3 extends over 16 amino acids. CDR3 sequence (DNA): TGCGCCAGCAGCCTCCCGAGAGGGGGGGCCGCTGGGGAGCTGTTTTTT. It specifies CASSLPRGGAAGELFF.

The rearrangement joins TRBV7-8 to TRBJ1-3; no firm D call. Per germline, CDR1 SGHVS and CDR2 FQNEAQ. The CDR3 totals 14 residues. V shed 4 bases and J shed 0 bases, with 7 bases lying between them. In DNA, the CDR3 is TGTGCCAGCAGCTCGCGATACTCTGGAAACACCATATATTTT. Its translation is CASSSRYSGNTIYF.

This sequence joins TRBV5-1 and TRBJ2-7; D may be TRBD1 or TRBD2 (6 bases each). Germline V gene sequence: CDR1 SGHRS, CDR2 YFSETQ. This CDR3 contains 14 residues. V gave up 4 bases and J gave up 1 base, with 12 bases separating them. CDR3 amino acids: CASSRGHGSYEQYF. The CDR3 DNA follows: TGCGCCAGCAGCCGGGGGCACGGATCCTACGAGCAGTACTTC.

This clone has just a few counts. The chain carries TRBV19 and TRBJ2-1; 13 bases are shared with TRBD2. Germline V gene lookup returns CDR1 LNHDA and CDR2 SQIVND (reference sequence). CDR3 length: 16 amino acids. Trimming at V came to 3 bases and at J to 9 bases, leaving 8 bases not matched to a gene. The CDR3: CASSMRLAGGHGEQFF. For the CDR3, the DNA is TGTGCCAGTAGTATGAGACTAGCGGGGGGCCACGGTGAGCAGTTCTTC. The variable domain in full, completed from reference TRBV19 and TRBJ2-1, reads DGGITQSPKYLFRKEGQNVTLSCEQNLNHDAMYWYRQDPGQGLRLIYYSQIVNDFQKGDIAEGYSVSREKKESFPLTVTSAQKNPTAFYLCASSMRLAGGHGEQFFGPGTRLTVL.

A single count supports this clone. The chain couples TRBV7-2 to TRBJ1-1, with D unresolved. CDR3 size: 12 residues. Germline CDR1 reads SGHTA; CDR2 reads FQGNSA. V was clipped by 8 bases and J by 1 base, with 8 bases between them. CDR3 DNA: TGTGCCAGCCACCGACAGAACACTGAAGCTTTCTTT. It encodes CASHRQNTEAFF.

The chain joins TRBV27 to TRBJ1-4, with D possibly matching TRBD1 (6 bases). Germline V gene sequence: CDR1 MNHEY, CDR2 SMNVEV (reference sequence). The CDR3 consists of 15 residues. V was cut by 5 bases and J by 2 bases, with 12 bases left in between. DNA of the CDR3: TGTGCCAGCAGTCCTACAGGGTGGACTAATGAAAAACTGTTTTTT. This encodes CASSPTGWTNEKLFF.

The chain has TRBV5-5 and TRBJ1-1; maybe TRBD1 (5 bases). Trimming removed 5 bases at V and 5 bases at J, with 16 bases between. CDR1 is SGHKS and CDR2 is YYEKEE in the germline V gene (reference sequence). The CDR3 runs 14 residues. CDR3 coding DNA: TGTGCCAGCAGTTCCTGGGACGGGGGGACTGAAGCTTTCTTT. It yields the protein CASSSWDGGTEAFF.

V is TRBV5-6 and J is TRBJ2-2; D not resolved. The germline CDR1 and CDR2 sequences are SGHDT and YYEEEE. The CDR3 is 15 residues long. V lost 0 bases and J lost 3, with 9 bases in between. The DNA for the CDR3 is TGTGCCAGCAGCTTGGGGGGATGGGACACCGGGGAGCTGTTTTTT. It encodes CASSLGGWDTGELFF.

The chain carries TRBV7-9 and TRBJ2-2, with TRBD1 matching 7 bases. This CDR3 has 14 amino acids. V shed 4 bases and J 5 bases; nucleotides not matched to a gene: 4. The germline gives CDR1 SEHNR, CDR2 FQNEAQ (reference sequence). The CDR3 region has the DNA TGTGCCAGCAGCTCGGGACAGCTTACCGGGGAGCTGTTTTTT. This gives the protein CASSSGQLTGELFF.

This clone showed up just a few times. The chain has TRBV11-2 and TRBJ1-6; 7 nucleotides align to TRBD1. The ends lost 5 bases at V and 8 bases at J; junction bases unmatched: 9. Germline V gene data show CDR1 as SGHAT and CDR2 as FQNNGV. The CDR3 has 15 amino acids. CDR3 DNA: TGTGCCAGCAGCCCTAGGGGGCGTGTTTATTCACCCCTCCACTTT. Its protein product is CASSPRGRVYSPLHF.